Listed below are T cell receptor beta chains from one sample, sequenced in a study of blood T cell repertoires in COVID-19. This table comes from immunoSEQ multiplex PCR, and its TCRdb copy is limited to in-frame clones, with some not included. Of some 210,000 clones in the sample, approximately 90% were seen once. Sequenced input: peripheral blood. These receptors all come from a man aged 55 to 70 with COVID-19, enrolled during active disease. Both conserved end residues are part of each CDR3. The order of the fields is D gene, clone size, J gene, V gene, CDR3 DNA, CDR3 protein. A D gene is named only where the DNA matches it firmly. A row's size may be missing; if present it is once, few, many or a size class.

>NA|NA|TRBJ2-1|TRBV4-1
TGCGCCAGCAGCCAAGGCGAGCGAAGGAATGAGCAGTTCTTC
CASSQGERRNEQFF
>TRBD2|NA|TRBJ2-5|TRBV7-3
TGTGCCAGCAGCTTCCTAGCGGGAGCGCAAGAGACCCAGTACTTC
CASSFLAGAQETQYF
>TRBD2|NA|TRBJ2-1|TRBV5-4
TGTGCCAGCAGATACGACGGGACTATTCACAATGAGCAGTTCTTC
CASRYDGTIHNEQFF
>NA|NA|TRBJ1-5|TRBV7-8
TGTGCCAGCAGCTTAGTGCCAGAAAGCAATCAGCCCCAGCATTTT
CASSLVPESNQPQHF
>NA|once|TRBJ2-5|TRBV9
TGTGCCAGCAGCGTAGCATCCAGCGGGCAAGAGACCCAGTACTTC
CASSVASSGQETQYF
>NA|once|TRBJ1-6|TRBV30
TGTGCCTGGAGTTCCGTGAACGGAGTTTCACCCCTCCACTTT
CAWSSVNGVSPLHF
>TRBD2|NA|TRBJ2-1|TRBV5-4
TGTGCCAGCAGCACCTCCCCGATGACTAGCGGCTACAATGAGCAGTTCTTC
CASSTSPMTSGYNEQFF
>TRBD1|NA|TRBJ1-5|TRBV19
TGTGCCAGTACCAGAGGGGGACAGGGGATTAATCAGCCCCAGCATTTT
CASTRGGQGINQPQHF
>NA|NA|TRBJ1-5|TRBV18
TGTGCCAGCTCATTACAGGGTTATAGCAATCAGCCCCAGCATTTT
CASSLQGYSNQPQHF
>TRBD1|NA|TRBJ2-7|TRBV11-1
TGTGCCAGCAGCTCATACAGGGGGCAGGGCTACGAGCAGTACTTC
CASSSYRGQGYEQYF
>NA|NA|TRBJ1-5|TRBV6-5
TGTGCCAGCAGTTACTCGTGGAGTCAGCCCCAGCATTTT
CASSYSWSQPQHF
>TRBD2|NA|TRBJ2-7|TRBV5-4
TGTGCCAGCAGCTGGCGGGGGAGGTCCTACGAGCAGTACTTC
CASSWRGRSYEQYF
>TRBD1|NA|TRBJ2-2|TRBV18
TGTGCCAGCTCACCACGTCGACAGGGAAACAGTGTGGACACCGGGGAGCTGTTTTTT
CASSPRRQGNSVDTGELFF
>TRBD1|NA|TRBJ1-5|TRBV19
TGTGCCAGTAGTAGCAAGGGACAGGGGTATCAGCCCCAGCATTTT
CASSSKGQGYQPQHF
>NA|NA|TRBJ2-7|TRBV5-1
TGCGCCAGCAGCTCCAGGGTAGGGGCCTACGAGCAGTACTTC
CASSSRVGAYEQYF
>TRBD1|NA|TRBJ1-3|TRBV6-5
TGTGCCAGCAGAGGGACAGGAGAATTTGGAAACACCATATATTTT
CASRGTGEFGNTIYF
>NA|NA|TRBJ2-7|TRBV6-5
TGTGCCAGCAGTTACAATACGGCAGGCAGGCTCCACTTC
CASSYNTAGRLHF